A single sample is the source of the 27 T cell receptor beta chains below, sequenced in a study of OX40 agonist ivuxolimab in advanced cancers. Method: immunoSEQ multiplex PCR; TCRdb's copy keeps in-frame clones and lacks some. Of about 30,000 clones in the sample, approximately 84% are singletons; the top ten hold around 21%. The sample consisted of CD4+ or CD8+ T cells sorted from blood, taken in a trial of the OX40 agonist ivuxolimab. Every receptor here comes from an adult with an advanced solid tumor such as melanoma, head and neck, liver or kidney cancer.

V usage is TRBV5-6 and J usage is TRBJ1-3, with D possibly being TRBD1 (6 bases). CDR1 and CDR2 (germline): SGHDT, YYEEEE. V lost 4 bases, J lost 0 bases, and 14 bases lay in between. The CDR3 runs 16 residues. CDR3 sequence (DNA): TGTGCCAGCAGCCCGGTGGGGACATTCTCTGGAAACACCATATATTTT. Encoded protein: CASSPVGTFSGNTIYF.

The V and J genes are TRBV19 and TRBJ2-1, with 11 bases fitting TRBD2. The V segment lost 5 bases and the J segment 9 bases; nucleotides outside the gene matches: 6. Germline loops: CDR1 LNHDA, CDR2 SQIVND (reference sequence). The CDR3 covers 14 residues. CDR3 sequence: CASSVAGGPAEQFF. The CDR3 DNA sequence: TGTGCCAGTAGTGTAGCGGGAGGGCCAGCTGAGCAGTTCTTC.

The chain has TRBV10-3 and TRBJ1-2; D possibly corresponds to TRBD1 (6 bases). The CDR3 runs 16 residues. Trimming stripped 4 bases from V and 8 bases from J, with 23 bases between. Germline V gene lookup returns CDR1 ENHRY and CDR2 SYGVKD. CDR3 region: CAISGPWSGTQGGYTF. CDR3 DNA sequence: TGTGCCATCAGTGGGCCATGGTCCGGGACCCAGGGGGGCTACACCTTC.

The chain couples TRBV28 to TRBJ1-5; possible D gene TRBD1, 5 bases. The CDR3 runs 14 residues. V was pared by 2 bases and J by 7 bases, with 12 bases between. Germline V gene sequence: CDR1 MDHEN, CDR2 SYDVKM. CDR3: CASSLKRGRQPQHF. In DNA form, the CDR3 reads TGTGCCAGCAGTTTAAAACGGGGCAGGCAGCCCCAGCATTTT.

The genes are TRBV9 and TRBJ1-3; D is ambiguous. The germline V gene has CDR1 SGDLS and CDR2 YYNGEE. Trimming removed 0 bases from V and 1 base from J, with 8 bases in between. CDR3 length equals 15 residues. CDR3 region: CASSVGGTSGNTIYF. DNA for the CDR3: TGTGCCAGCAGCGTAGGAGGAACTTCTGGAAACACCATATATTTT.

CDR3 loop: CASSLGSREGEAFF. Here the CDR3 DNA reads TGTGCCAGCAGTTTAGGGTCCAGGGAAGGTGAAGCTTTCTTT. The chain links TRBV28 to TRBJ1-1, with D possibly TRBD1 on 5 matching bases. Per the germline V gene, CDR1 is MDHEN and CDR2 is SYDVKM. V was cut by 2 bases and J by 7 bases, with 14 bases left in between. The CDR3 covers 14 residues.

This chain links TRBV19 with TRBJ1-1; TRBD1 matches at 7 bases. V lost 7 bases and J lost 3; bases outside the gene matches: 11. The CDR3 has 15 amino acids. In germline, CDR1 is LNHDA, CDR2 SQIVND (reference sequence). The CDR3 sequence is CASTLDRAGHTEAFF. The CDR3 coding sequence is TGTGCCAGTACCCTTGACAGGGCTGGGCACACTGAAGCTTTCTTT.

This chain joins TRBV28 and TRBJ2-5; D is perhaps TRBD2 (7 bases). V lost 5 bases to trimming and J lost 4 bases, with 11 bases between them. The CDR3 loop spans 13 amino acids. Germline-derived CDR1 and CDR2 are MDHEN and SYDVKM. The DNA of the CDR3 is TGTGCCAGCAGTGAAGGGGGGGGAGAGACCCAGTACTTC. The encoded protein is CASSEGGGETQYF.

This chain links TRBV6-6 with TRBJ1-1, with D hard to call. Trimming stripped 2 bases from V and 7 bases from J, with 11 bases between. Germline loops: CDR1 MNHNY, CDR2 SVGAGI (reference sequence). This CDR3 is 13 amino acids long. This CDR3 is CASSYVQAYEAFF. CDR3 coding DNA: TGTGCCAGCAGTTACGTCCAGGCATATGAAGCTTTCTTT.

The chain couples TRBV28 to TRBJ2-7, with 14 positions matching TRBD2. V lost 4 bases and J lost 0; bases outside the gene matches: 5. Germline loops: CDR1 MDHEN, CDR2 SYDVKM. The CDR3 spans 17 residues. CDR3 sequence (DNA): TGTGCCAGCAGTTCCGGGACTAGCGGGAGACCCTCCTACGAGCAGTACTTC. Its protein is CASSSGTSGRPSYEQYF.

The chain carries TRBV5-4 and TRBJ2-7, with 7 bases aligning to TRBD1. This CDR3 spans 14 amino acids. V lost 0 bases to trimming and J lost 2 bases; unmatched junction nucleotides: 2. CDR1 and CDR2 (germline): SGHNT, YYREEE (reference sequence). The CDR3 sequence is CASSLGQGAYEQYF. DNA for the CDR3: TGTGCCAGCAGCTTGGGACAGGGAGCCTACGAGCAGTACTTC. The variable domain in full, completed from reference TRBV5-4 and TRBJ2-7, reads ETGVTQSPTHLIKTRGQQVTLRCSSQSGHNTVSWYQQALGQGPQFIFQYYREEENGRGNFPPRFSGLQFPNYSSELNVNALELDDSALYLCASSLGQGAYEQYFGPGTRLTVT.

This clone appeared once. The CDR3 here is CASSGRGGDYGYTF. For the CDR3, the DNA is TGTGCCAGTAGCGGTAGAGGTGGGGACTATGGCTACACCTTC. The genes are TRBV19 and TRBJ1-2, with D unresolved. In germline, CDR1 is LNHDA, CDR2 SQIVND (reference sequence). This CDR3 has 14 residues. V was pared by 6 bases and J by 3 bases, with 14 bases between.

DNA of the CDR3: TGTGCCAGCACCCCGGACTTTTATGGCTACACCTTC. Its protein is CASTPDFYGYTF. The chain recombines TRBV6-1 with TRBJ1-2; no firm D call. This CDR3 is built from 12 residues. The V gene lost 7 bases and the J gene lost 5 bases, with 11 bases spanning the gap. Germline CDR1 and CDR2: MNHNS and SASEGT.

In DNA, the CDR3 is TGTGCCAGCAGTGACAGGGAAAATTCACCCCTCCACTTT. It specifies CASSDRENSPLHF. This sequence joins TRBV6-1 and TRBJ1-6; weak D call: TRBD1 (5 bases). Trimming cost V 3 bases and J 7 bases, with 7 bases left between them. In germline, CDR1 is MNHNS, CDR2 SASEGT. CDR3 size: 13 residues.

The V call is TRBV7-9, the J call TRBJ1-5; D remains ambiguous. CDR3 length: 14 residues. Trimming stripped 5 bases from V and 5 bases from J, with 13 bases between. The germline V gene has CDR1 SEHNR and CDR2 FQNEAQ (reference sequence). CDR3: CASSRGPGDQPQHF. The CDR3 nucleotides read TGTGCCAGCAGCCGCGGTCCCGGCGATCAGCCCCAGCATTTT.

The chain couples TRBV6-5 to TRBJ1-2; TRBD1 aligns across 9 bases. Germline values: CDR1 MNHEY, CDR2 SVGAGI. CDR3 length equals 14 residues. V lost 2 bases to trimming and J lost 5 bases; unmatched junction nucleotides: 3. CDR3 sequence reads: CASSYTGGSYGYTF. CDR3 coding DNA: TGTGCCAGCAGTTACACAGGGGGCAGTTATGGCTACACCTTC.

The genes are TRBV13 and TRBJ2-3, with no clear D. Germline values: CDR1 PRHDT, CDR2 FYEKMQ (reference sequence). Trimming shortened V by 4 bases and J by 2 bases, and 7 bases separated the two germline ends. The CDR3 runs to 13 residues. CDR3 in DNA: TGTGCCAGCAGCTCACGCCTCACAGATACGCAGTATTTT. Encoded protein: CASSSRLTDTQYF. Combining the CDR3 with reference TRBV13 and TRBJ2-3 gives the whole variable domain AAGVIQSPRHLIKEKRETATLKCYPIPRHDTVYWYQQGPGQDPQFLISFYEKMQSDKGSIPDRFSAQQFSDYHSELNMSSLELGDSALYFCASSSRLTDTQYFGPGTRLTVL.

The chain recombines TRBV6-5 with TRBJ2-6; D call uncertain. CDR3 length: 15 amino acids. Trimming removed 0 bases at V and 0 bases at J, with 3 bases between. Germline V CDR1 and CDR2: MNHEY, SVGAGI. CDR3 in amino acids: CASSYSVSGANVLTF. CDR3 DNA sequence: TGTGCCAGCAGTTACTCGGTCTCTGGGGCCAACGTCCTGACTTTC.

This rearrangement joins TRBV27 to TRBJ2-2; no firm D call. The ends were cut back, 2 bases at V and 6 bases at J, with 4 bases in the middle. This CDR3 comprises 12 residues. The germline gives CDR1 MNHEY, CDR2 SMNVEV (reference sequence). The CDR3 nucleotides are TGTGCCAGCAGTTTAGGGTCCGGGGAGCTGTTTTTT. Translated, it gives CASSLGSGELFF.

The chain combines TRBV29-1 with TRBJ1-1; 9 bases are a match to TRBD1. V shed 6 bases and J 1 base; nucleotides not matched to a gene: 6. The CDR3 runs 14 residues. CDR1 is SQVTM and CDR2 is ANQGSEA in the germline V gene. The CDR3 sequence is CSVDRTGENTEAFF. As DNA, the CDR3 is TGCAGCGTGGACCGGACAGGGGAGAACACTGAAGCTTTCTTT. Using reference TRBV29-1 and TRBJ1-1 for the parts outside the CDR3, the full variable domain is SAVISQKPSRDICQRGTSLTIQCQVDSQVTMMFWYRQQPGQSLTLIATANQGSEATYESGFVIDKFPISRPNLTFSTLTVSNMSPEDSSIYLCSVDRTGENTEAFFGQGTRLTVV.

The chain has TRBV30 and TRBJ2-7, with D possibly being TRBD1 (5 bases). The CDR3 runs 14 residues. V dropped 1 base and J dropped 1 base, with 11 bases sitting between them. The germline CDR1 and CDR2 sequences are GTSNPN and SVGIG (reference sequence). DNA for the CDR3: TGTGCCTGGAGTGCCTTAGGGGTGTCCTACGAGCAGTACTTC. Protein: CAWSALGVSYEQYF. The full variable domain, with the rest looked up from reference TRBV30 and TRBJ2-7, is SQTIHQWPATLVQPVGSPLSLECTVEGTSNPNLYWYRQAAGRGLQLLFYSVGIGQISSEVPQNLSASRPQDRQFILSSKKLLLSDSGFYLCAWSALGVSYEQYFGPGTRLTVT.

The sample holds a few counts of this clone. This chain uses TRBV13 with TRBJ2-1, with D unclear. The CDR3 length is 16 residues. Trimming left V 0 bases short and J 0 bases short, with 9 bases between. CDR1 and CDR2 (germline): PRHDT, FYEKMQ (reference sequence). The CDR3 region has the DNA TGTGCCAGCAGCTTAGGCCGGCAAAGCTCCTACAATGAGCAGTTCTTC. This sequence encodes CASSLGRQSSYNEQFF. Full variable domain (rest looked up from reference TRBV13 and TRBJ2-1): AAGVIQSPRHLIKEKRETATLKCYPIPRHDTVYWYQQGPGQDPQFLISFYEKMQSDKGSIPDRFSAQQFSDYHSELNMSSLELGDSALYFCASSLGRQSSYNEQFFGPGTRLTVL.

The rearrangement joins TRBV4-1 to TRBJ1-2, with D uncertain. The CDR3 totals 13 residues. CDR1 and CDR2 (germline): MGHRA, YSYEKL. Trimming took 4 bases from V and 7 from J, leaving 13 bases between them. The CDR3 region has the DNA TGCGCCAGCAGCCTAACGACATCCCGTGGCTACACCTTC. Residues: CASSLTTSRGYTF.

This clone is classed as medium-sized. The CDR3 DNA is TGTGCCAGCAGCTTAGACCCTGGACAGGGTCACACCGGGGAGCTGTTTTTT. Its protein is CASSLDPGQGHTGELFF. The V gene is TRBV11-2, the J gene TRBJ2-2; 8 nucleotides match TRBD1. This CDR3 spans 17 amino acids. CDR1 and CDR2 from the germline V gene are SGHAT and FQNNGV. The V gene end was trimmed by 0 bases and the J gene end by 3 bases; junction bases not matched to a gene: 6.

The chain employs TRBV7-3 and TRBJ2-1, with 7 positions matching TRBD2. Losses at the gene ends were 2 bases for V and 7 bases for J; bases not matched to a gene: 8. The CDR3 has 15 amino acids. Per germline, CDR1 SGHTA and CDR2 FQGTGA. The CDR3 here is CASSLWEGTGNEQFF. DNA of the CDR3: TGTGCCAGCAGCTTATGGGAGGGGACTGGGAATGAGCAGTTCTTC.

J is TRBJ2-5 and V is TRBV6-5, with D possibly TRBD2 on 5 matching bases. In germline, CDR1 is MNHEY, CDR2 SVGAGI. V lost 0 bases and J lost 4, with 15 bases in between. There are 16 residues in the CDR3. The CDR3 nucleotides are TGTGCCAGCAGTTACTCGTCCCTAGCCCTCGCAGAGACCCAGTACTTC. Translation: CASSYSSLALAETQYF.

The rearrangement joins TRBV14 to TRBJ1-2, with TRBD1 matching over 8 bases. The CDR3 runs to 16 residues. V trimming: 1 base; J trimming: 6 bases; junction bases outside the gene matches: 10. Germline CDR1 is SGHDN and CDR2 is FVKESK. DNA for the CDR3: TGTGCCAGCAGCCAAGTTGGGACAGGTGATTCTCATGGCTACACCTTC. Amino acid sequence: CASSQVGTGDSHGYTF.